Detailed here is one T cell receptor beta chain. Its target is unknown. Using immunoSEQ multiplex PCR, the repertoire was profiled, and TCRdb retains in-frame clones only, with some absent. Of millions of clones in the sample, approximately 94% are singletons; the top ten hold 0.85% to 1.3%. These data originate in a study of shared clonotypes between healthy human individuals. Study at large: The plates for each donor numbered three CD4 naive, three CD4 memory, two CD8 naive and one CD8 memory.

Cells designated naive CD8 were CD45RO-negative and were positively selected for CCR7, with terminally differentiated effector memory CD45RA+ cells excluded. None of the donors, who were healthy HIV-negative adults, had recently had acute infections or vaccinations. Whole-study findings and limits: Generally, naive subsets came out with larger estimated richness than memory subsets. Some clonotypes were shared by all four sorted-subset donors, while others were not shared. The non-shared ones had lower generation probabilities than the shared ones.

The CDR3 covers 15 residues. Germline values: CDR1 LGHNT, CDR2 FRNRAP. V lost 6 bases, J lost 4 bases, and 9 bases stayed unmatched. The chain combines TRBV12-5 with TRBJ2-7, with 10 positions matching TRBD1. The source is a man between 18 and 35 years old in good health. Input material: naive CD8+ T cells sorted from blood. The CDR3, as DNA: TGTGCTAGTGGGCTAGGGACAGGGGTAAGGTACGAGCAGTACTTC. Residues: CASGLGTGVRYEQYF.